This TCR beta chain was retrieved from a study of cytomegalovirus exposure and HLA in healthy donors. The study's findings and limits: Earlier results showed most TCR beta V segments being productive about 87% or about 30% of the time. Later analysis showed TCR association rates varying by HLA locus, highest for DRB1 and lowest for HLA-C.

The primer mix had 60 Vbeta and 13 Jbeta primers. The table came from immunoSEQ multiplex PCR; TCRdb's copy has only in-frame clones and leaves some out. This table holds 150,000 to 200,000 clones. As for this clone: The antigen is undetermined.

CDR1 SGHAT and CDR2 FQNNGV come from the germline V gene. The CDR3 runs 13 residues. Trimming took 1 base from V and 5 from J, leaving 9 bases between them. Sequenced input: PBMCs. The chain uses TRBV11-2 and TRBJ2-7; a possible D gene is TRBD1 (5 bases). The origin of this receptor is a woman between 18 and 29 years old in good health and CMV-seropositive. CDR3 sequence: CASSLAGQHEQYF. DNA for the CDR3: TGTGCCAGCAGCTTAGCAGGGCAACACGAGCAGTACTTC.